A single sample gave rise to the 20 T cell receptor beta chains below, sequenced in a study of tumor-infiltrating lymphocytes in primary liver carcinoma. They got blood RNA out of unsorted whole blood and also pulled out germline DNA. A constant-region primer served to make TCR beta cDNA from about 0.45 ug total RNA. Three nested multiplex PCR rounds, a slightly modified ARM-PCR method, built the TCR beta libraries. TRBV1-TRBV30 forward primers paired with a C-beta reverse primer were used in the first two PCR rounds, which ran approximately 10 cycles each. TCRdb redid the calling of the multiplex PCR reads with MiXCR, one entry per CDR3 protein. Of some 190,000 distinct CDR3 sequences in the sample, less than 65% were seen once. The sample was peripheral blood. These receptors came from a man between 40 and 49 years old with primary liver carcinoma and hepatitis B virus infection.

On this clonotype itself: It may be a read error: a sequence one base away is much more abundant. J is TRBJ2-5 and V is TRBV11-2; D is unclear. CDR3 length: 12 residues. Germline V CDR1 and CDR2: SGHAT, FQNNGV. The CDR3 DNA sequence: TGTGCCAACAGCTTAGGGCATGAGACCCAGTACTTC. Its protein is CANSLGHETQYF.

The rearrangement uses TRBV28 and TRBJ2-7; D remains unclear. Trimming took off 3 bases at V and 6 bases at J, with 9 bases between the two ends. This CDR3 comprises 12 residues. Germline CDR1 is MDHEN and CDR2 is SYDVKM. For the CDR3, the DNA is TGTGCCAGCAGTTTCGAGCGTACCGAGCAGTACTTC. The encoded protein is CASSFERTEQYF.

Comment on this clonotype: Germline and junction disagree at one end, which may indicate a read error. The chain uses TRBV5-4 and TRBJ2-7, with D possibly matching TRBD1 (6 bases). This CDR3 is built from 13 residues. Germline CDR1 SGHNT, CDR2 YYREEE (reference sequence). The CDR3 DNA is TGTGCCAACAGCTTCCAGGGGTCCTACGAGCAGTACTTC. Translation gives CANSFQGSYEQYF.

The chain has TRBV6-1 and TRBJ2-3; TRBD1 is a possible D gene (5 bases). Per germline, CDR1 MNHNS and CDR2 SASEGT. CDR3 size: 15 residues. Trimming removed 2 bases from V and 2 bases from J, with 11 bases in between. CDR3 sequence reads: CASSEFGRDTDTQYF. The CDR3 coding sequence is TGTGCCAGCAGTGAATTCGGCAGGGACACAGATACGCAGTATTTT.

The chain joins TRBV10-3 to TRBJ2-1; a possible D gene is TRBD2 (7 bases). Per germline, CDR1 ENHRY and CDR2 SYGVKD. Trimming took off 8 bases at V and 5 bases at J, with 13 bases between the two ends. This CDR3 spans 13 amino acids. The CDR3 DNA reads as TGTGCCATCGCAGGGGAGGGAAACAATGAGCAGTTCTTC. Its translation is CAIAGEGNNEQFF.

As concerns this clonotype: A read error may be the cause here, since a much bigger clone is one base away. V and J are TRBV12-3 or TRBV12-4 and TRBJ1-4, with D maybe TRBD1 (6 bases). V was cut by 3 bases and J by 4 bases, with 15 bases left in between. CDR3 size: 16 residues. The CDR3 DNA sequence: TGTGCCAGCAGTTTGACGGGGGGCGCGTGTAATGAAAAACTGTTTTTT. This translates into CASSLTGGACNEKLFF.

As for this clonotype: One end of the junction varies from germline; a read error may be responsible. The gene calls are TRBV4-2 and TRBJ2-1; 7 bases line up with TRBD2. The germline CDR1 and CDR2 sequences are LGHNA and YNFKEQ. The CDR3 has 15 residues. As DNA, the CDR3 is TGTGGCAGCAGCCAGACCGGGACTATGCGTACTGAGCAGTTCTTC. It yields the protein CGSSQTGTMRTEQFF.

With respect to this clonotype: At one end the junction does not follow the germline gene, possibly because of a read error. The CDR3 nucleotides are TGTGCCATCAGTCTGGGCAAACAGACCCGGTACTTC. It codes for CAISLGKQTRYF. The V gene is TRBV10-3, the J gene TRBJ2-5; D is ambiguous. Germline CDR1 ENHRY, CDR2 SYGVKD. The CDR3 contains 12 residues.

The rearrangement links TRBV5-4 to TRBJ2-7; 10 positions agree with TRBD1. V was clipped by 5 bases and J by 2 bases; unmatched bases: 7. Germline CDR1 SGHNT, CDR2 YYREEE (reference sequence). CDR3 size: 15 residues. CDR3: CASRPGQGEPYEQYF. CDR3 coding DNA: TGTGCCAGCAGGCCCGGACAGGGGGAGCCCTACGAGCAGTACTTC. The full variable domain, completed using reference TRBV5-4 and TRBJ2-7, is ETGVTQSPTHLIKTRGQQVTLRCSSQSGHNTVSWYQQALGQGPQFIFQYYREEENGRGNFPPRFSGLQFPNYSSELNVNALELDDSALYLCASRPGQGEPYEQYFGPGTRLTVT.

This sequence joins TRBV6-5 and TRBJ2-1, with D possibly called TRBD1 or TRBD2 (5 bases each). Trimming took off 0 bases at V and 6 bases at J, with 18 bases between the two ends. Germline CDR1 MNHEY, CDR2 SVGAGI. The CDR3 has 17 amino acids. The DNA for the CDR3 is TGTGCCAGCAGTTACTCAACTAGTGGGGCCGCAGGCAATGAGCAGTTCTTC. Protein: CASSYSTSGAAGNEQFF.

Comments on this clonotype: A read error may be the cause here, since a much bigger clone is one base away. The rearrangement joins TRBV29-1 to TRBJ2-7; 7 bases are shared with TRBD1. This CDR3 has 14 residues. Germline trimming cut 4 bases from V and 3 bases from J; bases unmatched to any gene: 9. The germline V gene has CDR1 SQVTM and CDR2 ANQGSEA. The CDR3 bases are TGCAGCGTTGCCCTTCCCCGGGACAGCTACGAGCAGTACTTC. The encoded protein is CSVALPRDSYEQYF.

This chain uses TRBV10-3 with TRBJ2-3; TRBD2 matches 8 bases. The V gene end was trimmed by 2 bases and the J gene end by 0 bases; junction bases not matched to a gene: 10. The CDR3 extends over 18 amino acids. In germline, CDR1 is ENHRY, CDR2 SYGVKD. CDR3 bases: TGTGCCATCAGTGAGATAGCGGGAAAAGTGCGTAGCACAGATACGCAGTATTTT. Amino acids: CAISEIAGKVRSTDTQYF.

The J gene is TRBJ2-3, the V gene TRBV4-2; 9 bases are a match to TRBD2. This CDR3 contains 17 residues. Germline CDR1 LGHNA, CDR2 YNFKEQ. After removal of 1 base from V and 1 base from J, the junction contained 6 bases not matched to a gene. CDR3: CASSQVGAGGGTDTQYF. In nucleotides, the CDR3 is TGTGCCAGCAGCCAAGTAGGAGCGGGAGGCGGCACAGATACGCAGTATTTT.

On this clonotype itself: A read error may produce the germline difference seen at one junction end. This rearrangement joins TRBV7-8 to TRBJ1-3; D possibly corresponds to TRBD1 (6 bases). This CDR3 spans 17 amino acids. Looked up from germline, CDR1 is SGHVS and CDR2 is FQNEAQ. The CDR3 loop is CASNLAYDPGDGNTIYF. CDR3 in DNA: TGTGCCAGCAACTTAGCTTATGACCCAGGGGATGGAAACACCATATATTTT.

As to this clonotype: An end of the junction does not agree with germline; a read error may underlie this. The rearrangement links TRBV10-2 to TRBJ2-1; D is possibly TRBD2 (5 bases). The CDR3 totals 14 residues. Germline CDR1 reads WSHSY; CDR2 reads SAAADI. The CDR3 DNA is TGCGCCAGCAGTGGAACTAACGACTACAGTGAGCAGTTCTTC. Residues: CASSGTNDYSEQFF.

CDR3 residues: CASTPVGSRRNTEAFF. The CDR3 DNA sequence: TGTGCCAGCACTCCAGTTGGGAGCCGGAGGAACACTGAAGCTTTCTTT. This chain connects TRBV5-4 to TRBJ1-1; D is ambiguous. Germline values: CDR1 SGHNT, CDR2 YYREEE (reference sequence). Trimming took off 6 bases at V and 1 base at J, with 19 bases between the two ends. The length of the CDR3 is 16 residues. Variable domain in full (rest from reference TRBV5-4 and TRBJ1-1): ETGVTQSPTHLIKTRGQQVTLRCSSQSGHNTVSWYQQALGQGPQFIFQYYREEENGRGNFPPRFSGLQFPNYSSELNVNALELDDSALYLCASTPVGSRRNTEAFFGQGTRLTVV.

Comment on this clonotype: Compared with germline, one end of the junction differs, possibly owing to a read error. The chain uses TRBV11-2 and TRBJ2-7; TRBD2 might be the D (5 bases). Germline lookup yields CDR1 SGHAT and CDR2 FQNNGV. CDR3 size: 14 residues. The CDR3 is CVSSLVKRAYDQYF. In DNA, the CDR3 is TGTGTCAGCAGCTTAGTAAAGAGGGCCTACGATCAGTACTTC.

V and J are TRBV30 and TRBJ1-5; a weak D match, TRBD1 (5 bases). Trimming removed 3 bases from V and 2 bases from J, with 20 bases in between. CDR1 is GTSNPN, CDR2 SVGIG, per germline (reference sequence). The CDR3 sequence is 17 residues long. The CDR3 nucleotides are TGTGCCTGGAGCGCCGTAGGGGCAAATTGGGGCAATCAGCCCCAGCATTTT. This codes for CAWSAVGANWGNQPQHF.

The V call is TRBV6-1, the J call TRBJ2-3, with 11 bases identical to TRBD2. Germline CDR1 reads MNHNS; CDR2 reads SASEGT. The CDR3 sequence is 17 residues long. The J segment lost 0 bases and the V segment lost 5 bases, leaving 7 bases of the junction unmatched. The CDR3 region has the DNA TGTGCCAGCAGTCCGGGACTAGCGGTACCTAGCACAGATACGCAGTATTTT. Amino acids: CASSPGLAVPSTDTQYF.

Worth noting for this clonotype: Germline and junction disagree at one end, which may indicate a read error. The genes are TRBV11-2 and TRBJ2-6; D possibly uses TRBD1 or TRBD2 (5 bases each). The germline V gene has CDR1 SGHAT and CDR2 FQNNGV. The CDR3 is made up of 15 amino acids. The CDR3 DNA is TGTGCCACCCAGCGGCCGCGCTCTGGGGCCAACGTCCTTACTTTC. Its translation: CATQRPRSGANVLTF.